This T cell receptor beta chain is from a study of Tregs in tolerant kidney transplant recipients. General study findings and limits: Changing PCR primers prevented nucleotide comparison between some patients' samples.

About this clone itself: Its antigen is unknown.

The CDR3 length is 18 residues. V was shortened by 3 bases and J by 4 bases, with 19 bases between the two germline ends. CDR1 is ENHRY, CDR2 SYGVKD, per germline. The nonmyeloablative bone marrow transplants came from related graft donors, with transient mixed chimerism. Some clones are missing from TCRdb's copy, which holds only in-frame ones; the method was immunoSEQ multiplex PCR. The sample carries 65,000 or so clones, more than 75% recorded once. The input for sequencing was CD4+ T cells from blood (PBMCs), taken 6 months after the transplant. This TCR came from a human patient who received a combined kidney and bone marrow transplant. Some T cells may arise from the graft donor. The chain recombines TRBV10-3 with TRBJ1-6; D ambiguous. The DNA for the CDR3 is TGTGCCATCAGTGATTACCTTCCGCTCCAGTTTTATAATTCACCCCTCCACTTT. Amino acids: CAISDYLPLQFYNSPLHF.